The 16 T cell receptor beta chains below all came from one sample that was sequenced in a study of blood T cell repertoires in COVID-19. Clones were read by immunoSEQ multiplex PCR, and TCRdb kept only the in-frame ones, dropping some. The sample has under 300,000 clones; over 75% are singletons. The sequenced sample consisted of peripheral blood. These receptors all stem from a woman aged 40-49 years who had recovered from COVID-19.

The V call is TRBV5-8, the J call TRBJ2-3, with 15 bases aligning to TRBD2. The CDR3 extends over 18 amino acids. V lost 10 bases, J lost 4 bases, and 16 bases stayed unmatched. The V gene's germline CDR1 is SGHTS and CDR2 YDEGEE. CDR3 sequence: CAGGLAGGQVLLADTQYF. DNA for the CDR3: TGTGCCGGGGGACTAGCGGGGGGACAAGTACTCCTCGCAGATACGCAGTATTTT.

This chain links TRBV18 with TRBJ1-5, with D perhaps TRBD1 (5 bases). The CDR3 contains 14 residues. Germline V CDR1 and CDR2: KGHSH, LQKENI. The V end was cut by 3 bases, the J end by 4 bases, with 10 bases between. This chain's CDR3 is CASSPAAGNQPQHF. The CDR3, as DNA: TGTGCCAGCTCACCGGCTGCAGGGAATCAGCCCCAGCATTTT.

The CDR3 nucleotides read TGTGCCAGCACGATTAGCGGGGGGCCGACGAGCTCCTACAATGAGCAGTTCTTC. Protein product: CASTISGGPTSSYNEQFF. This rearrangement joins TRBV27 to TRBJ2-1; 10 bases are shared with TRBD2. Per germline, CDR1 MNHEY and CDR2 SMNVEV (reference sequence). The CDR3 loop spans 18 amino acids. V shed 7 bases and J 0 bases; nucleotides not matched to a gene: 12.

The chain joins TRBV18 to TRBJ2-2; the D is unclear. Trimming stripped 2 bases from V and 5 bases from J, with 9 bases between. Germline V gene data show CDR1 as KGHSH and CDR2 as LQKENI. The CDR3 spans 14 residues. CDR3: CASSPSRMTGELFF. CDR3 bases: TGTGCCAGCTCACCATCTAGGATGACCGGGGAGCTGTTTTTT.

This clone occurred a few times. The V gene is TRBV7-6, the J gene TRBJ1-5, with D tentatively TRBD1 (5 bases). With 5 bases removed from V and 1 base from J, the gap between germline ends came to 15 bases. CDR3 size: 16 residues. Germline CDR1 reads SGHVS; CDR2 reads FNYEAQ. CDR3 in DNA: TGTGCCAGCAGCCCCGCCCCCAGGGAAAGCAATCAGCCCCAGCATTTT. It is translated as CASSPAPRESNQPQHF. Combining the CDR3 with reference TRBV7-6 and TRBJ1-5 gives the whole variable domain GAGVSQSPRYKVTKRGQDVALRCDPISGHVSLYWYRQALGQGPEFLTYFNYEAQQDKSGLPNDRFSAERPEGSISTLTIQRTEQRDSAMYRCASSPAPRESNQPQHFGDGTRLSIL.

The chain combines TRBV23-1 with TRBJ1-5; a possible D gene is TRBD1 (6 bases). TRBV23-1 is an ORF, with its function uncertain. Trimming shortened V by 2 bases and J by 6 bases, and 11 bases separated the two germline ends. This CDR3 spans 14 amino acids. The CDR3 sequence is CASSQNRVRQPQHF. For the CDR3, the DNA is TGCGCCAGCAGTCAAAACAGGGTTCGTCAGCCCCAGCATTTT.

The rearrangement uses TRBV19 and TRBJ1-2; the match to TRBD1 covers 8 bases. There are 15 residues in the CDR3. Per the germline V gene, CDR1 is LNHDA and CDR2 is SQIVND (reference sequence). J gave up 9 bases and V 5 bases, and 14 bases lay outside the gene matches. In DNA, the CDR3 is TGTGCCAGTAGTTCCGATCGGACAGGGCCTATGAGCTACACCTTC. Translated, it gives CASSSDRTGPMSYTF.

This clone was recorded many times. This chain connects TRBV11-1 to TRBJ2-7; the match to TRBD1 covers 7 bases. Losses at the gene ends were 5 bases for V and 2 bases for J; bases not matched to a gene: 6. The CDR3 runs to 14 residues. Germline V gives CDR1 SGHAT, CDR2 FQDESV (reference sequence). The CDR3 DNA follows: TGTGCCAGCAGCGATGGGGACAGACCCTACGAGCAGTACTTC. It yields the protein CASSDGDRPYEQYF. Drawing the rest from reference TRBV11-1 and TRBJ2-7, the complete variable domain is EAEVAQSPRYKITEKSQAVAFWCDPISGHATLYWYRQILGQGPELLVQFQDESVVDDSQLPKDRFSAERLKGVDSTLKIQPAELGDSAMYLCASSDGDRPYEQYFGPGTRLTVT.

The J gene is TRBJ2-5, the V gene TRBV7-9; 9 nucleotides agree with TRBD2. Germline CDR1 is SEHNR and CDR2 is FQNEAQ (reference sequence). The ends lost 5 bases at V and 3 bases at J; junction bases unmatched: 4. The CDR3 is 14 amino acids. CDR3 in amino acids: CASSVLAGEETQYF. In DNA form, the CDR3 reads TGTGCCAGCAGCGTATTAGCGGGGGAAGAGACCCAGTACTTC.

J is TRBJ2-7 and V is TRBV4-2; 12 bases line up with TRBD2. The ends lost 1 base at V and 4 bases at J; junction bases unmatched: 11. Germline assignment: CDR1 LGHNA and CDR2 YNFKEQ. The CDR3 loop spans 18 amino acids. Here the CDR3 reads CASSQGGGLTSGSYEQYF. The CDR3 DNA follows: TGTGCCAGCAGCCAAGGGGGCGGGCTGACTAGCGGGAGTTACGAGCAGTACTTC.

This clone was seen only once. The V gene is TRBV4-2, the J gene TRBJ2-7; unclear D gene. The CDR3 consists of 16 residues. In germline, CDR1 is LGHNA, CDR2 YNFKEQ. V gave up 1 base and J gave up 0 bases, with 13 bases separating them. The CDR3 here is CASSQGSNPSSYEQYF. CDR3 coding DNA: TGTGCCAGCAGCCAAGGCTCCAACCCTAGCTCCTACGAGCAGTACTTC.

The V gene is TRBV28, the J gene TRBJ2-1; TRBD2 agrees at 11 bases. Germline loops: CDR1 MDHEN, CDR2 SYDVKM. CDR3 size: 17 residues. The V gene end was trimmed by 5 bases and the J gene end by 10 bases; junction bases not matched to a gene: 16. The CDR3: CASSPTLIAGGRAEQFF. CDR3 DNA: TGTGCCAGCAGTCCCACCCTCATAGCGGGGGGGCGGGCAGAGCAGTTCTTC. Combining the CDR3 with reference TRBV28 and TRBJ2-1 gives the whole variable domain DVKVTQSSRYLVKRTGEKVFLECVQDMDHENMFWYRQDPGLGLRLIYFSYDVKMKEKGDIPEGYSVSREKKERFSLILESASTNQTSMYLCASSPTLIAGGRAEQFFGPGTRLTVL.

CDR3 DNA sequence: TGTGCCAGCAGCTCCCGACAGGGTTCCTACGAGCAGTACTTC. Translated, it gives CASSSRQGSYEQYF. This chain links TRBV7-2 with TRBJ2-7; 7 nucleotides agree with TRBD1. The trim removed 4 bases at V and 1 base at J, leaving 4 bases unmatched. Per germline, CDR1 SGHTA and CDR2 FQGNSA. The CDR3 consists of 14 residues. Full variable domain (missing parts from reference TRBV7-2 and TRBJ2-7): GAGVSQSPSNKVTEKGKDVELRCDPISGHTALYWYRQSLGQGLEFLIYFQGNSAPDKSGLPSDRFSAERTGGSVSTLTIQRTQQEDSAVYLCASSSRQGSYEQYFGPGTRLTVT.

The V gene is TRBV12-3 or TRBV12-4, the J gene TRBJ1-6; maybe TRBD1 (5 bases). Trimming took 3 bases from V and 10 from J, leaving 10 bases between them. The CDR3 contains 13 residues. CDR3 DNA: TGTGCCAGCAGTTTCAGGGAGGGGTCACCCCTCCACTTT. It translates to CASSFREGSPLHF.

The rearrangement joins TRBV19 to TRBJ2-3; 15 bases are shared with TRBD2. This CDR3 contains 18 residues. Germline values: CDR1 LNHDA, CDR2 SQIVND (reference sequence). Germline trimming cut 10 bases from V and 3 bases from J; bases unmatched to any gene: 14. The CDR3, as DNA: TGTGCCAAAGTAAGGGGGGAAGGGACTAGCGGGAGGACAGATACGCAGTATTTT. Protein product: CAKVRGEGTSGRTDTQYF.

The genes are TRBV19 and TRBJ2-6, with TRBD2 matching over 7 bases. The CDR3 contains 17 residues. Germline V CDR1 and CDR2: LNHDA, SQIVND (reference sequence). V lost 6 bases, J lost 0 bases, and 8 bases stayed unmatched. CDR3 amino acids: CASRPQGGSSGANVLTF. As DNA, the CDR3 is TGTGCCAGTAGGCCCCAGGGCGGGAGCTCTGGGGCCAACGTCCTGACTTTC.